The 29 T cell receptor beta chains listed next were all sequenced from one sample in a study of T-cell reconstitution after alpha-beta-depleted transplantation in children. Preparation of the TCRbeta library involved a method that used unique molecular identifiers. TCRdb itself ran the PCR reads through MiXCR, one entry per CDR3 protein. The data show 200,000 to 250,000 distinct CDR3 sequences, more than 10% seen once. The specimen comprised PBMCs from the stem cell graft donor, sampled from the stem cell graft. These receptor sequences come from a human donor who donated a stem cell graft to a child with acute lymphoblastic leukemia.

This clonotype was counted at least ten times. This sequence joins TRBV5-1 and TRBJ2-1; tentatively, D is TRBD2 (5 bases). The CDR3 has 13 amino acids. Germline values: CDR1 SGHRS, CDR2 YFSETQ. Trimming stripped 2 bases from V and 6 bases from J, with 9 bases between. As DNA, the CDR3 is TGCGCCAGCAGCTTTGGAGGCCTCAATGAGCAGTTCTTC. Residues: CASSFGGLNEQFF.

This clonotype has just one count. This may stem from a read error, because a much larger clone lies one nucleotide away. V gene TRBV28 combines with J gene TRBJ1-5; D is unresolved. The CDR3 length is 14 residues. V was trimmed by 6 bases and J by 0 bases, leaving 9 bases between them. Germline CDR1 and CDR2: MDHEN and SYDVKM. The CDR3: CASSRQDSNQPQHF. CDR3 DNA sequence: TGTGCCAGCAGCCGGCAGGATAGCAATCAGCCCCAGCATTTT.

This clonotype was picked up many times. V gene TRBV5-5 combines with J gene TRBJ1-4; no reliable D call. The CDR3 totals 15 residues. V lost 0 bases and J 10 bases, leaving 16 bases between the germline ends. CDR1 is SGHKS, CDR2 YYEKEE, per germline (reference sequence). CDR3 loop: CASSLVTQGLGKLFF. As DNA, the CDR3 is TGTGCCAGCAGCTTGGTGACCCAAGGGCTCGGAAAACTGTTTTTT.

This clonotype was seen ten or more times. The genes are TRBV20-1 and TRBJ1-5; D is unresolved. The CDR3 spans 15 residues. Germline V gene lookup returns CDR1 DFQATT and CDR2 SNEGSKA (reference sequence). The germline V and J ends were trimmed by 0 bases and 0 bases, with 9 bases remaining between them. CDR3 amino acids: CSAREKTHSNQPQHF. The DNA of the CDR3 is TGCAGTGCTAGAGAAAAGACCCATAGCAATCAGCCCCAGCATTTT.

The table lists this clonotype with many counts. J is TRBJ2-1 and V is TRBV15, with unresolved D. The CDR3 spans 14 residues. Trimming left V 0 bases short and J 7 bases short, with 10 bases between. The V gene's germline CDR1 is LNHNV and CDR2 YYDKDF (reference sequence). The CDR3 DNA sequence: TGTGCCACCAGCAGAGATCCGGGCGGAAATGAGCAGTTCTTC. Translation: CATSRDPGGNEQFF. Full variable domain (rest looked up from reference TRBV15 and TRBJ2-1): DAMVIQNPRYQVTQFGKPVTLSCSQTLNHNVMYWYQQKSSQAPKLLFHYYDKDFNNEADTPDNFQSRRPNTSFCFLDIRSPGLGDTAMYLCATSRDPGGNEQFFGPGTRLTVL.

This clonotype was found many times. The J gene is TRBJ2-2, the V gene TRBV12-3 or TRBV12-4; D is ambiguous. Trimming stripped 5 bases from V and 3 bases from J, with 10 bases between. The CDR3 spans 14 residues. CDR3 protein: CASSPPYHTGELFF. The CDR3 DNA sequence: TGTGCCAGCAGTCCCCCGTATCACACCGGGGAGCTGTTTTTT.

This clonotype was recorded many times. J is TRBJ2-5 and V is TRBV5-1; tentative D call: TRBD2 (6 bases). The germline V gene encodes CDR1 SGHRS and CDR2 YFSETQ. Trimming left V 4 bases short and J 2 bases short, with 18 bases between. The CDR3 consists of 16 residues. The CDR3 coding sequence is TGCGCCAGCAGCCGGTTCGGGACTGCAACACAAGAGACCCAGTACTTC. Translating gives CASSRFGTATQETQYF.

This clonotype was picked up many times. This chain connects TRBV27 to TRBJ2-5; D is possibly TRBD1 or TRBD2 (5 bases each). The CDR3 loop spans 14 amino acids. V was trimmed by 1 base and J by 0 bases, leaving 6 bases between them. CDR1 MNHEY and CDR2 SMNVEV come from the germline V gene (reference sequence). CDR3 protein: CASSLLGDQETQYF. The CDR3 DNA follows: TGTGCCAGCAGTTTATTGGGGGACCAAGAGACCCAGTACTTC.

This sequence joins TRBV6-2 or TRBV6-3 and TRBJ1-6; D is unresolved. The CDR3 length is 17 residues. The V and J ends lost 2 bases and 8 bases respectively, with 19 bases between them. Germline CDR1 MNHEY, CDR2 SVGEGT. In nucleotides, the CDR3 is TGTGCCAGCAGTTACGCGCAGGATCGGGGAAGGGATTCACCCCTCCACTTT. It specifies CASSYAQDRGRDSPLHF.

In this sample, this clonotype turned up a few times. J is TRBJ1-2 and V is TRBV4-2; D ambiguous. V was pared by 0 bases and J by 8 bases, with 4 bases between. The germline CDR1 and CDR2 sequences are LGHNA and YNFKEQ. This CDR3 is 11 amino acids long. CDR3 amino acids: CASSQEGGYTF. CDR3 coding DNA: TGTGCCAGCAGCCAAGAGGGGGGCTACACCTTC.

This clonotype has a count of ten or more. V and J are TRBV24-1 and TRBJ1-2, with D tentatively TRBD1 (5 bases). Germline V gives CDR1 KGHDR, CDR2 SFDVKD. The CDR3 is 13 amino acids. Trimming removed 4 bases from V and 8 bases from J, with 13 bases in between. The CDR3 DNA is TGTGCCACCAGTGAACGGCAGGGTGACGGCTACACCTTC. Translation gives CATSERQGDGYTF.

V and J are TRBV4-2 and TRBJ2-1, with D possibly matching TRBD1 (6 bases). There are 16 residues in the CDR3. Trimming took off 4 bases at V and 7 bases at J, with 20 bases between the two ends. Germline V gene lookup returns CDR1 LGHNA and CDR2 YNFKEQ. The CDR3 loop reads CASSPQFATGLNEQFF. In nucleotides, the CDR3 is TGTGCCAGCAGCCCGCAATTTGCCACAGGGTTGAATGAGCAGTTCTTC.

This clonotype was counted ten times or more. CDR3 loop: CASSWTGSDYGYTF. DNA for the CDR3: TGTGCCAGCAGCTGGACAGGGTCTGACTATGGCTACACCTTC. The chain couples TRBV7-9 to TRBJ1-2; 8 positions agree with TRBD1. This CDR3 is built from 14 residues. The V segment lost 4 bases and the J segment 3 bases; nucleotides outside the gene matches: 4. CDR1 SEHNR and CDR2 FQNEAQ come from the germline V gene (reference sequence).

This clonotype was counted ten times or more. This chain connects TRBV6-1 to TRBJ1-1, with D unresolved. CDR3 length: 14 residues. Germline CDR1 MNHNS, CDR2 SASEGT. The V end lost 8 bases, the J end lost 5 bases, and 18 bases lay between the germline ends. In DNA, the CDR3 is TGTGCCAGCCAACCTCCTAGAAGTGGGACTGAAGCTTTCTTT. Amino acid sequence: CASQPPRSGTEAFF.

This clonotype was detected ten times or more. This chain connects TRBV12-3 or TRBV12-4 to TRBJ2-1; D perhaps matches TRBD2 (6 bases). The V gene lost 11 bases and the J gene lost 0 bases, with 14 bases spanning the gap. CDR3 size: 14 residues. CDR3: CASTFGGSYNEQFF. The CDR3 DNA follows: TGTGCCTCCACATTCGGGGGCTCCTACAATGAGCAGTTCTTC.

This clonotype appeared many times. The chain couples TRBV7-2 to TRBJ2-7; D gene unclear. The CDR3 covers 13 residues. Germline CDR1 SGHTA, CDR2 FQGNSA. V was shortened by 5 bases and J by 4 bases, with 12 bases between the two germline ends. This chain's CDR3 is CASSHFLGYEQYF. CDR3 nucleotide sequence: TGTGCCAGCAGCCACTTCCTCGGGTACGAGCAGTACTTC.

This clonotype was picked up many times. An end of the junction differs from the germline gene, which may be a read error. This chain joins TRBV19 and TRBJ2-2; no clear D gene. Germline values: CDR1 LNHDA, CDR2 SQIVND (reference sequence). The CDR3 spans 14 residues. CDR3 residues: CASSVDMNTGELFF. CDR3 nucleotides: TGTGCCAGTAGTGTAGACATGAACACCGGGGAGCTGTTTTTT.

This clonotype was recorded many times. The rearrangement links TRBV7-6 to TRBJ2-5; the match to TRBD2 covers 7 bases. The germline CDR1 and CDR2 sequences are SGHVS and FNYEAQ. V shed 2 bases and J 5 bases; nucleotides not matched to a gene: 8. This CDR3 has 15 residues. CDR3 bases: TGTGCCAGCAGCTTAATGGATGGACTAGTTGAGACCCAGTACTTC. It is translated as CASSLMDGLVETQYF.

This clonotype appeared many times. The chain uses TRBV20-1 and TRBJ2-3; TRBD1 agrees at 10 bases. The CDR3 length is 15 residues. Germline V gene data show CDR1 as DFQATT and CDR2 as SNEGSKA (reference sequence). V lost 6 bases to trimming and J lost 3 bases; unmatched junction nucleotides: 9. The CDR3 region is CSAPKGQGSTDTQYF. Written as DNA, the CDR3 is TGCAGTGCCCCAAAGGGACAGGGGAGTACAGATACGCAGTATTTT.

This clonotype was seen repeatedly, ten times or more. V gene TRBV27 combines with J gene TRBJ2-2, with D unclear. Germline V lookup: CDR1 MNHEY, CDR2 SMNVEV (reference sequence). The V end was cut by 7 bases, the J end by 4 bases, with 7 bases between. The CDR3 consists of 12 residues. The CDR3 bases are TGTGCCAGCAATGATGGCACCGGGGAGCTGTTTTTT. This sequence encodes CASNDGTGELFF.

This clonotype was found many times. The CDR3 DNA is TGCAGCGTTGCCAACGGGAGATCTACCGGGGAGCTGTTTTTT. Its protein is CSVANGRSTGELFF. The chain employs TRBV29-1 and TRBJ2-2; D might be TRBD2 (6 bases). The CDR3 covers 14 residues. Germline-derived CDR1 and CDR2 are SQVTM and ANQGSEA. Deletions cut 4 bases from V and 5 bases from J, with 14 bases between.

The chain is built from TRBV18 and TRBJ2-7; possible D gene TRBD1, 6 bases. Germline CDR1 and CDR2: KGHSH and LQKENI. The CDR3 consists of 17 residues. V lost 0 bases, J lost 1 base, and 16 bases lay in between. This CDR3 reads CASSPPFSGDLSYEQYF. The CDR3 DNA reads TGTGCCAGCTCACCACCGTTTTCAGGGGACCTTTCCTACGAGCAGTACTTC.

This clonotype was seen ten or more times. The rearrangement joins TRBV10-3 to TRBJ1-1; 8 nucleotides align to TRBD1. The CDR3 spans 14 residues. Germline CDR1 and CDR2: ENHRY and SYGVKD. J gave up 4 bases and V 8 bases, and 9 bases lay outside the gene matches. For the CDR3, the DNA is TGTGCCATCGTTCGGACAGGGTCCGGCACTGAAGCTTTCTTT. Amino acids: CAIVRTGSGTEAFF.

This clonotype was found many times. The V call is TRBV7-2, the J call TRBJ2-5; the D gene is possibly TRBD2 (5 bases). Per germline, CDR1 SGHTA and CDR2 FQGNSA. The CDR3 is 14 residues long. V was clipped by 0 bases and J by 5 bases, with 10 bases between them. CDR3 residues: CASSLAGNGETQYF. In DNA, the CDR3 is TGTGCCAGCAGCTTAGCCGGGAATGGGGAGACCCAGTACTTC.

This clonotype was picked up a small number of times. The V gene is TRBV7-2, the J gene TRBJ2-3, with TRBD2 identical over 7 bases. J lost 4 bases, V lost 4 bases, and 11 bases had no gene match. The CDR3 loop spans 16 amino acids. In germline, CDR1 is SGHTA, CDR2 FQGNSA. Here the CDR3 DNA reads TGTGCCAGCAGCTCCATCGGCGGGAGTATCGCAGATACGCAGTATTTT. Its translation: CASSSIGGSIADTQYF.

This clonotype was seen at least ten times. The rearrangement joins TRBV14 to TRBJ2-1; 11 bases are shared with TRBD2. V was clipped by 3 bases and J by 13 bases; unmatched bases: 11. Germline V gives CDR1 SGHDN, CDR2 FVKESK. The CDR3 consists of 15 residues. Written as DNA, the CDR3 is TGTGCCAGCAGCCAGGGACTAGCGGCCCGGATTTTTCAGTTCTTC. This codes for CASSQGLAARIFQFF.

This clonotype was seen at least ten times. The CDR3 nucleotides are TGTGCCAGCACCTCAGAGGCTTACAACACTGAAGCTTTCTTT. Residues: CASTSEAYNTEAFF. The chain couples TRBV7-9 to TRBJ1-1; D remains ambiguous. CDR1 SEHNR and CDR2 FQNEAQ come from the germline V gene (reference sequence). This CDR3 spans 14 amino acids. V was shortened by 7 bases and J by 2 bases, with 14 bases between the two germline ends.

This clonotype has a count of ten or more. The chain carries TRBV15 and TRBJ2-5; the D gene is possibly TRBD2 (5 bases). The ends were cut back, 3 bases at V and 4 bases at J, with 18 bases in the middle. The CDR3 sequence is 16 residues long. Germline loops: CDR1 LNHNV, CDR2 YYDKDF (reference sequence). CDR3 loop: CATSSFGSSEGETQYF. For the CDR3, the DNA is TGTGCCACCAGCAGTTTTGGGTCGTCTGAGGGAGAGACCCAGTACTTC. The full variable domain, rest sourced from reference TRBV15 and TRBJ2-5, is DAMVIQNPRYQVTQFGKPVTLSCSQTLNHNVMYWYQQKSSQAPKLLFHYYDKDFNNEADTPDNFQSRRPNTSFCFLDIRSPGLGDTAMYLCATSSFGSSEGETQYFGPGTRLLVL.

In this sample, this clonotype turned up many times. The chain couples TRBV7-8 to TRBJ2-5; D gene uncertain. V dropped 7 bases and J dropped 2 bases, with 5 bases sitting between them. The germline gives CDR1 SGHVS, CDR2 FQNEAQ. The CDR3 loop spans 11 amino acids. Written as DNA, the CDR3 is TGTGCCAGCAAAGTTCAAGAGACCCAGTACTTC. Amino acid sequence: CASKVQETQYF.